Listed here are 22 T cell receptor beta chains from one sample, sequenced in a study of Graves' ophthalmopathy and Graves' hyperthyroidism (dated by TCRdb to 2017 to 2018). Data came from an Illumina HiSeq 2000. For repertoire sequencing, the TCR beta CDR3 regions were amplified from RNA transcripts. The first round of RT-PCR was done with HTBI primers and the Qiagen OneStep RT-PCR kit, and was followed by a second round of multiplex PCR, then size selection and purification. TCRdb applied fastp at Q25 and MiXCR to the public reads, then kept only in-frame beta chains. Each record represents a unique CDR3 protein, reported with the most common genes and DNA among its rows. The sample contains hundreds of thousands of distinct CDR3 sequences, about 41% of them found a single time. The ten largest account for roughly 3% of the sample. Specimen: peripheral blood. All receptors come from an adult man with Graves' ophthalmopathy.

The gene calls are TRBV12-3 or TRBV12-4 and TRBJ1-1; D is unclear. Trimming cost V 5 bases and J 8 bases, with 6 bases left between them. The CDR3 is 10 residues long. CDR3 sequence: CASSRLEAFF. The CDR3 region has the DNA TGTGCCAGCAGTCGCCTCGAAGCTTTCTTT.

The rearrangement uses TRBV19 and TRBJ1-2, with a weak D call TRBD1 (5 bases). V was shortened by 5 bases and J by 3 bases, with 19 bases between the two germline ends. The CDR3 extends over 16 amino acids. Per germline, CDR1 LNHDA and CDR2 SQIVND (reference sequence). Here the CDR3 reads CASSWGRALGDYGYTF. In DNA form, the CDR3 reads TGTGCCAGTAGTTGGGGACGGGCCCTAGGAGACTATGGCTACACCTTC.

The genes are TRBV2 and TRBJ1-6; 7 bases are shared with TRBD1. V shed 8 bases, J shed 5 bases, and the junction held 6 bases outside the gene matches. The CDR3 length is 14 residues. Germline V CDR1 and CDR2: SNHLY, FYNNEI. In DNA, the CDR3 is TGTGCCAGCGCAGGGACAGCCCATAATTCACCCCTCCACTTT. It translates to CASAGTAHNSPLHF.

This sequence joins TRBV9 and TRBJ1-2, with 9 positions matching TRBD1. Germline V gene data show CDR1 as SGDLS and CDR2 as YYNGEE. The CDR3 has 16 residues. V shed 4 bases and J 5 bases; nucleotides not matched to a gene: 12. In nucleotides, the CDR3 is TGTGCCAGCAGCCAAGGGGGACAGGGTCAATGGTATGGCTACACCTTC. Amino acid sequence: CASSQGGQGQWYGYTF.

This clonotype was seen many times. The CDR3 DNA is TGTGCCAGCAGCCGAATCGAATGGTCCTACGAGCAGTACTTC. This codes for CASSRIEWSYEQYF. The chain joins TRBV7-9 to TRBJ2-7; no firm D call. The CDR3 sequence is 14 residues long. Trimming pared 5 bases from V and 1 base from J, leaving 12 bases between. Germline CDR1 reads SEHNR; CDR2 reads FQNEAQ (reference sequence).

This clonotype was recorded many times. The CDR3 region has the DNA TGTGGAGAAACGGGGGACGGTGGGACCGGGGAGCTGTTTTTT. Translating it yields CGETGDGGTGELFF. The V gene is TRBV25-1, the J gene TRBJ2-2; perhaps TRBD2 as D (6 bases). This CDR3 region has 14 residues. Germline values: CDR1 MGHDK, CDR2 SYGVNS.

The V gene is TRBV15, the J gene TRBJ1-1; possible D gene TRBD1, 5 bases. With 2 bases removed from V and 5 bases from J, the gap between germline ends came to 6 bases. Germline CDR1 reads LNHNV; CDR2 reads YYDKDF (reference sequence). This CDR3 comprises 12 residues. CDR3 DNA: TGTGCCACCAGCAGACAGGGAACTGAAGCTTTCTTT. Residues: CATSRQGTEAFF. Full variable domain (missing parts from reference TRBV15 and TRBJ1-1): DAMVIQNPRYQVTQFGKPVTLSCSQTLNHNVMYWYQQKSSQAPKLLFHYYDKDFNNEADTPDNFQSRRPNTSFCFLDIRSPGLGDTAMYLCATSRQGTEAFFGQGTRLTVV.

The chain is built from TRBV10-3 and TRBJ2-7, with 14 bases matching TRBD2. Germline V gives CDR1 ENHRY, CDR2 SYGVKD. There are 14 residues in the CDR3. Germline trimming cut 11 bases from V and 6 bases from J; bases unmatched to any gene: 9. CDR3 region: CAASPGLAGVEQYF. Here the CDR3 DNA reads TGTGCCGCAAGCCCGGGACTAGCGGGAGTCGAGCAGTACTTC.

V and J are TRBV29-1 and TRBJ1-2, with 12 nucleotides matching TRBD1. CDR3 length: 17 amino acids. The germline V gene has CDR1 SQVTM and CDR2 ANQGSEA. V was clipped by 6 bases and J by 4 bases; unmatched bases: 15. The CDR3 nucleotides are TGCAGCGTCTCCGGGACAGGGGGCGCAGGAGGTGCCTATGGCTACACCTTC. It translates to CSVSGTGGAGGAYGYTF.

This clonotype was seen many times. The chain carries TRBV12-3 or TRBV12-4 and TRBJ1-3; unclear D gene. This CDR3 comprises 12 residues. Trimming cost V 3 bases and J 6 bases, with 6 bases left between them. The CDR3 nucleotides are TGTGCCAGCAGTTTTTTTGCAAACACCATATATTTT. Amino acid sequence: CASSFFANTIYF.

This clonotype was counted at least ten times. This chain links TRBV5-5 with TRBJ1-1, with D possibly matching TRBD1 (6 bases). The CDR3 contains 11 residues. Germline V gives CDR1 SGHKS, CDR2 YYEKEE (reference sequence). V lost 0 bases, J lost 11 bases, and 8 bases lay in between. The CDR3 DNA sequence: TGTGCCAGCAGCTTGGACAGGGACGCTTTCTTT. Translation: CASSLDRDAFF.

This clonotype has just a few counts. The J gene is TRBJ2-5, the V gene TRBV4-1, with a weak D call TRBD1 (6 bases). V was trimmed by 1 base and J by 5 bases, leaving 14 bases between them. The CDR3 runs to 15 residues. CDR1 and CDR2 (germline): MGHRA, YSYEKL. CDR3 nucleotide sequence: TGCGCCAGCAGCCAAGCCCTACAGGGTAGGGAGACCCAGTACTTC. This encodes CASSQALQGRETQYF.

The V gene is TRBV6-1, the J gene TRBJ2-2; a weak D match, TRBD2 (6 bases). The CDR3 has 15 residues. CDR1 is MNHNS, CDR2 SASEGT, per germline. The V end lost 8 bases, the J end lost 4 bases, and 17 bases lay between the germline ends. DNA of the CDR3: TGTGCCAGCTCACCACGCGGGGATGGCACCGGGGAGCTGTTTTTT. Translation: CASSPRGDGTGELFF.

This clonotype showed up just a few times. V usage is TRBV25-1 and J usage is TRBJ1-6; the D is unclear. Per germline, CDR1 MGHDK and CDR2 SYGVNS. The germline V and J ends were trimmed by 8 bases and 10 bases, with 12 bases remaining between them. This CDR3 is 12 amino acids long. The CDR3 coding sequence is TGTGCCAGCGGCCGACTGGGATCACCCCTCCACTTT. Its translation: CASGRLGSPLHF. Filled out from reference TRBV25-1 and TRBJ1-6, the complete variable domain reads EADIYQTPRYLVIGTGKKITLECSQTMGHDKMYWYQQDPGMELHLIHYSYGVNSTEKGDLSSESTVSRIRTEHFPLTLESARPSHTSQYLCASGRLGSPLHFGNGTRLTVT.

There are a few counts of this clonotype. The germline gene is not matched at one end of the junction; a read error may be the cause. The V call is TRBV10-3, the J call TRBJ1-1; no clear D gene. CDR1 and CDR2 from the germline V gene are ENHRY and SYGVKD. The CDR3 covers 16 residues. As DNA, the CDR3 is TGTGCCAGCAGTTACTCCTTGGACTCCTGGAACACTGAAGCTTTCTTT. Its protein is CASSYSLDSWNTEAFF.

In its sample, this clonotype was seen once. The CDR3 here is CASLAYQRGAGANVLTF. The CDR3, as DNA: TGTGCCAGCTTAGCGTATCAGCGGGGCGCTGGGGCCAACGTCCTGACTTTC. This rearrangement joins TRBV25-1 to TRBJ2-6, with 7 bases that match TRBD2. The CDR3 sequence is 17 residues long. V shed 8 bases, J shed 2 bases, and the junction held 12 bases outside the gene matches. CDR1 and CDR2 (germline): MGHDK, SYGVNS.

This clonotype was recorded many times. In DNA, the CDR3 is TGTGCCAGCAGCAAACAGGGATCGGGACAGGCCGGGGCCAACGTCCTGACTTTC. Amino acids: CASSKQGSGQAGANVLTF. J is TRBJ2-6 and V is TRBV7-3; TRBD1 matches 8 bases. The junction had 13 bases not matched to a gene; V was cut back by 5 bases and J by 4 bases. The CDR3 runs 18 residues. Germline loops: CDR1 SGHTA, CDR2 FQGTGA.

The chain links TRBV7-2 to TRBJ2-7; 10 nucleotides agree with TRBD2. V lost 5 bases and J lost 2; bases outside the gene matches: 9. Germline V gene data show CDR1 as SGHTA and CDR2 as FQGNSA. The CDR3 is made up of 16 amino acids. This CDR3 is CASSETSGDIPYEQYF. The CDR3, as DNA: TGTGCCAGCAGCGAAACTAGCGGGGATATTCCCTACGAGCAGTACTTC.

There are a few counts of this clonotype. This sequence may be a read error, since a much larger clone differs from it by one base. The rearrangement links TRBV4-3 to TRBJ2-7, with TRBD1 matching over 7 bases. Germline V gene data show CDR1 as LGHNA and CDR2 as YSLEER. V lost 1 base, J lost 2 bases, and 5 bases stayed unmatched. This CDR3 spans 15 amino acids. In nucleotides, the CDR3 is TGCGCCAGCAGCCAAGCCAGGGGGAGTCCCTACGAGCAGTACTTC. Translation: CASSQARGSPYEQYF.

This clonotype was counted a few times. The chain joins TRBV15 to TRBJ1-6, with 8 bases identical to TRBD1. Germline V lookup: CDR1 LNHNV, CDR2 YYDKDF (reference sequence). The CDR3 has 11 residues. Trimming took 8 bases from V and 11 from J; bases not matched to a gene: 2. This CDR3 reads CATDRGAPLHF. The CDR3, as DNA: TGTGCCACCGACAGGGGTGCACCCCTCCACTTT.

This clonotype occurred a few times. V usage is TRBV2 and J usage is TRBJ2-7; 7 nucleotides align to TRBD1. Trimming at V came to 3 bases and at J to 7 bases, leaving 9 bases not matched to a gene. Per germline, CDR1 SNHLY and CDR2 FYNNEI. The CDR3 is 14 residues long. CDR3 DNA: TGTGCCAGCAGTGAGGACAGGCCGGCAGGGGAGCAGTACTTC. This gives the protein CASSEDRPAGEQYF.

This clonotype was seen only once. The genes are TRBV29-1 and TRBJ2-2, with D perhaps TRBD1 (6 bases). The length of the CDR3 is 12 residues. The V end was cut by 6 bases, the J end by 8 bases, with 13 bases between. The germline gives CDR1 SQVTM, CDR2 ANQGSEA. CDR3 nucleotides: TGCAGCGTCCTGAGGGGGACAGGGGAGCTGTTTTTT. It is translated as CSVLRGTGELFF.